This is a list of T cell receptor beta chains from one sample in a study of blood T cell repertoires in COVID-19. The assay was immunoSEQ multiplex PCR, and TCRdb's table has in-frame clones only and misses some. The table records about 150,000 clones, 70% to 85% of them present only once. Sequencing used peripheral blood. These receptor sequences come from an elderly woman with acute or convalescent COVID-19. Each CDR3 is given with its conserved first and last residue. A D gene is named only where the DNA matches it firmly. Not all rows give a size; the values are once, few, many and, for expanded clones, a class.

j_call clone_size v_call d_call cdr3_nt cdr3_aa
TRBJ2-2 NA TRBV5-6 TRBD1 TGTGCCAGCAGCTCAGACAGGGAGAACACCGGGGAGCTGTTTTTT CASSSDRENTGELFF
TRBJ1-2 NA TRBV3-1/TRBV3-2 NA TGTGCCAGCAGCCGCCCAGGGAACTATGGCTACACCTTC CASSRPGNYGYTF
TRBJ1-5 NA TRBV7-2 TRBD1 TGTGCCAGCAGCTTAGTTGGGACAGGGGGCCAGCCCCAGCATTTT CASSLVGTGGQPQHF
TRBJ2-7 NA TRBV5-1 TRBD2 TGCGCCAGCAGCCCCCAGAGCGGGGGGACCTACGAGCAGTACTTC CASSPQSGGTYEQYF
TRBJ1-1 few TRBV5-6 TRBD1 TGTGCCAGCAGCTTGGCCGGGGACAGGGGGCTTTCTGAAGCTTTCTTT CASSLAGDRGLSEAFF
TRBJ1-2 NA TRBV6-2/TRBV6-3 NA TGTGCCAGCAGCCCCCAGCGATTAGATGGCTACACCTTC CASSPQRLDGYTF
TRBJ2-4 NA TRBV7-9 TRBD2 TGTGCCAGCACCTCTCCCGGGGGGGCTGACATTCAGTACTTC CASTSPGGADIQYF
TRBJ1-2 NA TRBV7-2 NA TGTGCCAGCAGCTTAGGGCCCGATTACAACTATGGCTACACCTTC CASSLGPDYNYGYTF
TRBJ1-2 once TRBV29-1 TRBD1 TGCAGCGTTGAAGAAATACAGGGGCTTGGCTACACCTTC CSVEEIQGLGYTF
TRBJ1-6 NA TRBV4-2 NA TGTGCCAGCAGCCTTCAAAGCAGGGGCAGGTATAATTCACCCCTCCACTTT CASSLQSRGRYNSPLHF
TRBJ1-5 NA TRBV6-5 NA TGTGCCAGCACACAGGGTTATAGCAATCAGCCCCAGCATTTT CASTQGYSNQPQHF
TRBJ2-5 NA TRBV5-1 TRBD1 TGCGCCAGCAGCCTACCCTCGGGGACAGGGGCCCAAGAGACCCAGTACTTC CASSLPSGTGAQETQYF
TRBJ1-2 NA TRBV2 NA TGTGCCAGCAGTGATGACGGACAGATAAACTATGGCTACACCTTC CASSDDGQINYGYTF
TRBJ2-7 NA TRBV6-6 TRBD2 TGTGCCAGCAGTCGAGGGGTTAGCGGGTCCCCCTACGAGCAGTACTTC CASSRGVSGSPYEQYF
TRBJ1-4 once TRBV12-3/TRBV12-4 NA TGTGCCAGCAGTCGGGATGTAAATGAAAAACTGTTTTTT CASSRDVNEKLFF
TRBJ1-4 NA TRBV29-1 TRBD1 TGCAGCGTCCTAGGACAGGCAACTAATGAAAAACTGTTTTTT CSVLGQATNEKLFF
TRBJ2-2 NA TRBV6-5 NA TGTGCCAGCAGTCCCCGGACAGTCCGTGAAGGGGAGCTGTTTTTT CASSPRTVREGELFF
TRBJ2-3 NA TRBV11-2 NA TGTGCCAGCAGCCCTCAGGATACGCAGTATTTT CASSPQDTQYF
TRBJ2-2 NA TRBV2 NA TGTGCCAGCAGTGCCCAGATCGGAGGCGGGGAGCTGTTTTTT CASSAQIGGGELFF
TRBJ1-2 once TRBV6-1 NA TGTGCCAGCAGTGAAACATGGGACACGGGCCTAGGCTATGGCTACACCTTC CASSETWDTGLGYGYTF
TRBJ2-4 NA TRBV7-8 NA TGTGCCAGCAGTACTTACAGCTTCCTAGCCAAAAACATTCAGTACTTC CASSTYSFLAKNIQYF
TRBJ2-2 NA TRBV9 NA TGTGCCAGCAGCGTAGGCAGGGTGAACACCGGGGAGCTGTTTTTT CASSVGRVNTGELFF
TRBJ2-2 NA TRBV3-1/TRBV3-2 NA TGTGCCAGCGGGAGGAGACAGAACACCGGGGAGCTGTTTTTT CASGRRQNTGELFF
TRBJ2-5 NA TRBV24-1 TRBD2 TGTGCCACCAGTCCGGGCCCCCGTGGAGGGGAGGGTAAGGCAGAGACCCAGTACTTC CATSPGPRGGEGKAETQYF
TRBJ1-5 NA TRBV25-1 NA TGTGCCAGCAGTGGCTCAGGGTTTAGCAATCAGCCCCAGCATTTT CASSGSGFSNQPQHF
TRBJ2-7 NA TRBV27 NA TGTGCCAGCAGAATCGGTAGCTCCCCGGGGTACGAGCAGTACTTC CASRIGSSPGYEQYF
TRBJ2-7 NA TRBV5-4 TRBD2 TGTGCCAGCAGCCTGGGGACTAGCGGGGGCTACGAGCAGTACTTC CASSLGTSGGYEQYF
TRBJ1-4 few TRBV5-6 NA TGTGCCAGCAGGCAGACAGGAGAGAATGAAAAACTGTTTTTT CASRQTGENEKLFF
TRBJ2-7 NA TRBV6-5 TRBD1 TGTGCCAGCAGTTACGACAGGGCCCACGAGCAGTACTTC CASSYDRAHEQYF
TRBJ2-1 NA TRBV12-3/TRBV12-4 NA TGTGCCAGCAGTTTTGGTATCGGCAATGAGCAGTTCTTC CASSFGIGNEQFF
TRBJ1-1 NA TRBV7-8 NA TGTGCCAGCAGCTTCCCCGGGGAGGGGAGCACTGAAGCTTTCTTT CASSFPGEGSTEAFF
TRBJ1-2 NA TRBV5-4 TRBD1 TGTGCCAGCAGCCCGGGGACAGGGGGCTTTAACTATGGCTACACCTTC CASSPGTGGFNYGYTF
TRBJ1-4 NA TRBV15 NA TGTGCCACCACCGAGGTAATTGGAAAACTGTTTTTT CATTEVIGKLFF
TRBJ1-1 NA TRBV4-1 NA TGCGCCAGCAGCCTACAGGGCAACACTGAAGCTTTCTTT CASSLQGNTEAFF
TRBJ1-2 few TRBV9 NA TGTGCCAGCAGCCCCCAGTCAGAGCGGGGCTATGGCTACACCTTC CASSPQSERGYGYTF
TRBJ1-4 NA TRBV10-2 TRBD1 TGCGCCAGCAGCCCGAAACAGGGGGGTGGGCTGGCTAATGAAAAACTGTTTTTT CASSPKQGGGLANEKLFF
TRBJ1-2 NA TRBV4-1 NA TGCGCCAGCAGCCGCCAAGGAGGGTTCTATGGCTACACCTTC CASSRQGGFYGYTF
TRBJ2-7 NA TRBV6-5 NA TGTGCCACCGCCCGGGACTCCGCCTACGAGCAGTACTTC CATARDSAYEQYF
TRBJ2-5 NA TRBV6-2/TRBV6-3 TRBD1 TGTGCCAGCAGTTACTCCCGGGACAGGGGGGACTTC CASSYSRDRGDF
TRBJ2-3 NA TRBV2 NA TGTGCCAGCAGTGAATCACTGGGAGGAGGTACGCAGTATTTT CASSESLGGGTQYF
TRBJ1-5 NA TRBV23-1 TRBD1 TGCGCCAGCAGTCAATTGAGGCACAGGGGGCTACAGCCCCAGCATTTT CASSQLRHRGLQPQHF
TRBJ1-5 NA TRBV2 NA TGTGCCAGCAGTTGGGGCCAAAGCAATCAGCCCCAGCATTTT CASSWGQSNQPQHF
TRBJ1-4 NA TRBV4-3 NA TGCGCCAGCAGCTTAGATGCAGGGGCAACTAATGAAAAACTGTTTTTT CASSLDAGATNEKLFF
TRBJ2-2 NA TRBV5-6 TRBD1 TGTGCCAGCAGCTTTGGACAGGGGGGCACCGGGGAGCTGTTTTTT CASSFGQGGTGELFF
TRBJ1-4 NA TRBV5-1 TRBD1 TGCGCCAGCAGCTTTGACAGGGCGGAGGAAAAACTGTTTTTT CASSFDRAEEKLFF
TRBJ1-3 NA TRBV19 NA TGTGCCAGTCTACAGGGCTTCGGAAACACCATATATTTT CASLQGFGNTIYF
TRBJ2-5 NA TRBV18 NA TGTGCCAGCTCACCACCCAGGGCGAGAGAGACCCAGTACTTC CASSPPRARETQYF
TRBJ1-1 NA TRBV3-1/TRBV3-2 NA TGTGCCAGCAGCCAAGTGCACAGCGAAGCTTTCTTT CASSQVHSEAFF
TRBJ1-2 NA TRBV5-5 NA TGTGCCAGCAGTTTTACAGGGAGAAACTATGGCTACACCTTC CASSFTGRNYGYTF
TRBJ2-7 once TRBV6-5 NA TGTGCCAGCAGTTACCTGGGGGCTGGTCGCGAGCAGTACTTC CASSYLGAGREQYF
TRBJ2-2 NA TRBV2 NA TGTGCCAGCAGTGAACCAAACACCGGGGAGCTGTTTTTT CASSEPNTGELFF
TRBJ1-1 NA TRBV6-5 TRBD1 TGTGCCAGTCGGCAGGGGGCGCGGACTGAAGCTTTCTTT CASRQGARTEAFF
TRBJ1-2 NA TRBV4-1 TRBD1 TGCGCCAGCAGCCAAGCAAACAGGGGGCCCCCCTATGGCTACACCTTC CASSQANRGPPYGYTF
TRBJ1-2 NA TRBV27 NA TGTGCCAGCAGTTTAAGGGGGAACTATGGCTACACCTTC CASSLRGNYGYTF